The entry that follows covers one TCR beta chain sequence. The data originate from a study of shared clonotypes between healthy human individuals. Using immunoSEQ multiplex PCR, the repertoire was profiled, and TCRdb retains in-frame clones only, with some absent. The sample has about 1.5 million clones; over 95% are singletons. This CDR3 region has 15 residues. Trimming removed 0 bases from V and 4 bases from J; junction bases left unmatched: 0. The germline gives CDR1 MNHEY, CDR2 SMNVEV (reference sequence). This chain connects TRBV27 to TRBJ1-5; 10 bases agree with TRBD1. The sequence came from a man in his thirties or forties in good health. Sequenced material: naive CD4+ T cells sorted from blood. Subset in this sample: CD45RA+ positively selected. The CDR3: CASSLSGQGNQPQHF. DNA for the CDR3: TGTGCCAGCAGTTTATCGGGACAGGGGAATCAGCCCCAGCATTTT.